Presented here are 27 T cell receptor beta chains from one specimen sequenced in a study of CD8 T cells in Susac syndrome. RNA, at about 0.5 to 1 ug, was reverse transcribed with random hexamers. TCRdb reanalysed the immunoSEQ multiplex PCR reads using MiXCR and keeps one entry per CDR3 protein. The sample holds roughly 120,000 distinct CDR3 sequences, approximately 93% seen once. Sequenced material: CD4+ T cells from PBMCs. These receptors were collected from a human donor with multiple sclerosis.

This chain connects TRBV7-2 to TRBJ2-3; 7 bases are shared with TRBD1. The length of the CDR3 is 14 residues. V was pared by 5 bases and J by 5 bases, with 7 bases of the junction left unmatched. CDR1 and CDR2 (germline): SGHTA, FQGNSA. CDR3 sequence reads: CASSLGRGRDTQYF. The CDR3 DNA reads TGTGCCAGCAGCCTCGGCAGGGGGAGAGATACGCAGTATTTT. The full variable domain, completed using reference TRBV7-2 and TRBJ2-3, is GAGVSQSPSNKVTEKGKDVELRCDPISGHTALYWYRQSLGQGLEFLIYFQGNSAPDKSGLPSDRFSAERTGGSVSTLTIQRTQQEDSAVYLCASSLGRGRDTQYFGPGTRLTVL.

V is TRBV18 and J is TRBJ1-2, with 7 bases identical to TRBD1. Germline V CDR1 and CDR2: KGHSH, LQKENI. The V segment lost 5 bases and the J segment 6 bases; nucleotides outside the gene matches: 3. The CDR3 spans 12 residues. CDR3 protein: CASSNDRDGYTF. Written as DNA, the CDR3 is TGTGCCAGCTCAAACGACAGGGATGGCTACACCTTC.

CDR3 in amino acids: CASSSHLSTDTQYF. The CDR3 DNA is TGTGCCAGCAGCTCCCACCTAAGCACAGATACGCAGTATTTT. This chain joins TRBV7-3 and TRBJ2-3; D is uncertain. CDR3 length: 14 amino acids. CDR1 and CDR2 (germline): SGHTA, FQGTGA. V was pared by 4 bases and J by 0 bases, with 8 bases between.

The rearrangement uses TRBV9 and TRBJ1-1; 7 bases are shared with TRBD1. After removal of 5 bases from V and 4 bases from J, the junction contained 8 bases not matched to a gene. The CDR3 is 14 amino acids. Germline V CDR1 and CDR2: SGDLS, YYNGEE. The DNA of the CDR3 is TGTGCCAGCAGGCCACAGGGGTTGGGCACTGAAGCTTTCTTT. Translation: CASRPQGLGTEAFF.

The J gene is TRBJ2-1, the V gene TRBV27; a possible D gene is TRBD2 (6 bases). The CDR3 has 14 amino acids. Germline assignment: CDR1 MNHEY and CDR2 SMNVEV (reference sequence). The V and J ends lost 5 bases and 7 bases respectively, with 15 bases between them. CDR3 region: CASSPTFRGNEQFF. Written as DNA, the CDR3 is TGTGCCAGCAGTCCCACGTTTCGGGGGAATGAGCAGTTCTTC.

CDR3 DNA: TGTGCCAGCAGCCAAGAAGCCGGGACAGGGGCCCCATATGGCTACACCTTC. Translated: CASSQEAGTGAPYGYTF. The chain couples TRBV4-2 to TRBJ1-2; 10 nucleotides line up with TRBD1. The CDR3 extends over 17 amino acids. The germline V gene has CDR1 LGHNA and CDR2 YNFKEQ. With V trimmed by 0 bases and J by 5 bases, 9 bases remained unmatched.

The chain links TRBV6-5 to TRBJ1-5; D might be TRBD1 (5 bases). CDR1 and CDR2 from the germline V gene are MNHEY and SVGAGI. The length of the CDR3 is 14 residues. With 11 bases removed from V and 3 bases from J, the gap between germline ends came to 17 bases. The DNA of the CDR3 is TGTGCCTCCCGACCCGGGGGTTTCAATCAGCCCCAGCATTTT. This codes for CASRPGGFNQPQHF.

The chain's CDR3 is CASSPRPGAATEAFF. CDR3 DNA: TGTGCCAGCAGCCCACGTCCAGGGGCAGCCACTGAAGCTTTCTTT. This chain links TRBV11-2 with TRBJ1-1; tentative D call: TRBD1 (6 bases). The CDR3 is 15 amino acids. Trimming cost V 5 bases and J 4 bases, with 17 bases left between them. From germline, CDR1 is SGHAT and CDR2 FQNNGV.

The V call is TRBV20-1, the J call TRBJ1-6; D may be TRBD1 (5 bases). Trimming left V 6 bases short and J 7 bases short, with 13 bases between. CDR3 length: 13 residues. CDR1 DFQATT and CDR2 SNEGSKA come from the germline V gene (reference sequence). The CDR3 DNA is TGCAGTGCGAGCCCCAGGGCGAATTCACCCCTCCACTTT. Translating gives CSASPRANSPLHF.

The J gene is TRBJ1-6, the V gene TRBV30, with unresolved D. V was shortened by 2 bases and J by 4 bases, with 9 bases between the two germline ends. CDR1 is GTSNPN, CDR2 SVGIG, per germline (reference sequence). This CDR3 contains 14 residues. Here the CDR3 DNA reads TGTGCCTGGAGTAGGCTGGCATATAATTCACCCCTCCACTTT. As protein: CAWSRLAYNSPLHF.

The chain uses TRBV6-2 or TRBV6-3 and TRBJ2-1, with a tentative D call TRBD1 (5 bases). The CDR3 consists of 15 residues. Germline V gene sequence: CDR1 MNHEY, CDR2 SVGEGT. The V gene lost 6 bases and the J gene lost 2 bases, with 14 bases spanning the gap. The CDR3 DNA reads as TGTGCCAGCAGCCCCGCAGGGATAGCCTACAATGAGCAGTTCTTC. This gives the protein CASSPAGIAYNEQFF.

This clonotype appeared a single time. The chain has TRBV6-2 or TRBV6-3 and TRBJ1-2; D call uncertain. The CDR3 contains 13 residues. CDR1 MNHEY and CDR2 SVGEGT come from the germline V gene. V was shortened by 6 bases and J by 4 bases, with 12 bases between the two germline ends. For the CDR3, the DNA is TGTGCCAGCAGCCTCTACGGGGTCTATGGCTACACCTTC. It is translated as CASSLYGVYGYTF.

This sequence joins TRBV6-1 and TRBJ2-6, with D perhaps TRBD1 (6 bases). This CDR3 contains 19 residues. Germline assignment: CDR1 MNHNS and CDR2 SASEGT. Trimming shortened V by 0 bases and J by 0 bases, and 15 bases separated the two germline ends. The CDR3 nucleotides are TGTGCCAGCAGTGAAGCGTATCCAGGGGCCCTCTCTGGGGCCAACGTCCTGACTTTC. Its translation: CASSEAYPGALSGANVLTF.

V is TRBV19 and J is TRBJ1-1, with D unclear. Per the germline V gene, CDR1 is LNHDA and CDR2 is SQIVND (reference sequence). The CDR3 loop spans 16 amino acids. Between the trimmed V and J ends, which lost 6 bases and 1 base, there was a span of 18 bases. CDR3 nucleotides: TGTGCCAGTAGCACACCGGTACTCCGGGGGAACACTGAAGCTTTCTTT. It codes for CASSTPVLRGNTEAFF. The complete variable domain, with remaining parts taken from reference TRBV19 and TRBJ1-1, reads DGGITQSPKYLFRKEGQNVTLSCEQNLNHDAMYWYRQDPGQGLRLIYYSQIVNDFQKGDIAEGYSVSREKKESFPLTVTSAQKNPTAFYLCASSTPVLRGNTEAFFGQGTRLTVV.

The chain recombines TRBV28 with TRBJ1-5; D is unclear. CDR1 and CDR2 from the germline V gene are MDHEN and SYDVKM. Trimming removed 3 bases at V and 4 bases at J, with 22 bases between. The CDR3 is 18 residues long. DNA of the CDR3: TGTGCCAGCAGTTTGGTGGAGGGATCTCGGTTAGGGAATCAGCCCCAGCATTTT. This sequence encodes CASSLVEGSRLGNQPQHF.

This clonotype has just one count. CDR3 sequence reads: CASSLGGSPEQNTIYF. The CDR3 DNA sequence: TGCGCCAGCAGCTTGGGCGGCAGTCCAGAACAAAACACCATATATTTT. The chain joins TRBV5-1 to TRBJ1-3; D remains ambiguous. V shed 0 bases and J shed 6 bases, with 16 bases lying between them. The germline gives CDR1 SGHRS, CDR2 YFSETQ. This CDR3 region has 16 residues.

V usage is TRBV28 and J usage is TRBJ2-7; the match to TRBD2 covers 11 bases. The junction had 2 bases not matched to a gene; V was cut back by 6 bases and J by 4 bases. The V gene's germline CDR1 is MDHEN and CDR2 SYDVKM. CDR3 size: 13 residues. CDR3 region: CASRLAGVYEQYF. In DNA form, the CDR3 reads TGTGCCAGCAGACTAGCGGGGGTATACGAGCAGTACTTC.

This clonotype was detected only once. The rearrangement links TRBV7-2 to TRBJ2-1, with a possible D match to TRBD2 (7 bases). The germline V and J ends were trimmed by 5 bases and 6 bases, with 20 bases remaining between them. Germline CDR1 reads SGHTA; CDR2 reads FQGNSA. This CDR3 is built from 16 residues. The CDR3: CASSPLGGAISNEQFF. The CDR3 DNA sequence: TGTGCCAGCAGCCCCCTAGGGGGGGCCATTTCCAATGAGCAGTTCTTC.

The V call is TRBV3-1, the J call TRBJ2-3, with no clear D. Germline V gene sequence: CDR1 LGHDT, CDR2 YNNKEL (reference sequence). The CDR3 length is 13 residues. Trimming took off 0 bases at V and 12 bases at J, with 13 bases between the two ends. The CDR3 nucleotides read TGTGCCAGCAGCCAAGAAGTGGCTTTGTTACAGTATTTT. As protein: CASSQEVALLQYF.

This chain connects TRBV7-9 to TRBJ2-7, with 11 bases fitting TRBD1. The length of the CDR3 is 16 residues. V dropped 5 bases and J dropped 2; count of bases not matched to a gene: 8. CDR1 is SEHNR and CDR2 is FQNEAQ in the germline V gene (reference sequence). In DNA form, the CDR3 reads TGTGCCAGCAGCCAATGGAGGGGACAGGGGGCCTACGAGCAGTACTTC. Amino acid sequence: CASSQWRGQGAYEQYF. Using reference TRBV7-9 and TRBJ2-7 for the parts outside the CDR3, the full variable domain is DTGVSQNPRHKITKRGQNVTFRCDPISEHNRLYWYRQTLGQGPEFLTYFQNEAQLEKSRLLSDRFSAERPKGSFSTLEIQRTEQGDSAMYLCASSQWRGQGAYEQYFGPGTRLTVT.

This rearrangement joins TRBV2 to TRBJ1-4; no clear D gene. Trimming removed 3 bases at V and 0 bases at J, with 8 bases between. The CDR3 contains 15 residues. Germline V lookup: CDR1 SNHLY, CDR2 FYNNEI. Here the CDR3 reads CASSEDGATNEKLFF. For the CDR3, the DNA is TGTGCCAGCAGTGAGGACGGTGCAACTAATGAAAAACTGTTTTTT.

V is TRBV19 and J is TRBJ1-5; 9 bases are a match to TRBD1. Germline trimming cut 5 bases from V and 2 bases from J; bases unmatched to any gene: 4. The CDR3 is made up of 15 amino acids. Germline V CDR1 and CDR2: LNHDA, SQIVND (reference sequence). The CDR3 protein is CASSLQGAGNQPQHF. CDR3 nucleotides: TGTGCCAGTAGTTTACAGGGGGCAGGCAATCAGCCCCAGCATTTT.

The CDR3 spells CASSLGRGQETQYF. CDR3 DNA sequence: TGTGCCAGCAGCTTAGGACGGGGGCAAGAGACCCAGTACTTC. The chain is built from TRBV7-2 and TRBJ2-5; D possibly corresponds to TRBD2 (6 bases). The germline CDR1 and CDR2 sequences are SGHTA and FQGNSA. The V gene lost 1 base and the J gene lost 2 bases, with 8 bases spanning the gap. The CDR3 loop spans 14 amino acids.

The CDR3, as DNA: TGTGCCAGCAGCTTAAACCCGGGACAGGGCTACGAGCAGTACTTC. Protein product: CASSLNPGQGYEQYF. The V gene is TRBV7-3, the J gene TRBJ2-7; 9 bases align to TRBD1. The CDR3 has 15 amino acids. The germline V gene has CDR1 SGHTA and CDR2 FQGTGA. Losses at the gene ends were 1 base for V and 3 bases for J; bases not matched to a gene: 4.

V usage is TRBV12-3 or TRBV12-4 and J usage is TRBJ1-2, with 7 nucleotides matching TRBD1. Trimming cost V 2 bases and J 13 bases; bases outside gene matches: 7. The CDR3 has 12 amino acids. CDR3 residues: CASSLSNGQVTF. CDR3 in DNA: TGTGCCAGCAGTTTATCAAACGGACAGGTCACCTTC.

The chain uses TRBV3-1 and TRBJ1-6, with 7 bases identical to TRBD1. Germline CDR1 and CDR2: LGHDT and YNNKEL (reference sequence). Trimming cost V 4 bases and J 13 bases; bases outside gene matches: 13. This CDR3 comprises 15 residues. CDR3 in amino acids: CASSLSDRAKLPLHF. The CDR3 DNA reads as TGTGCCAGCAGCCTCTCAGACAGGGCTAAACTCCCCCTCCACTTT.

V usage is TRBV30 and J usage is TRBJ1-1; perhaps TRBD1 as D (5 bases). The CDR3 covers 14 residues. Germline lookup yields CDR1 GTSNPN and CDR2 SVGIG (reference sequence). V dropped 3 bases and J dropped 4 bases, with 15 bases sitting between them. The CDR3 DNA is TGTGCCTGGAGCCTTAGCAGGGTAGGCACTGAAGCTTTCTTT. Its protein is CAWSLSRVGTEAFF.